The subject of this entry is one T cell receptor beta chain. The antigen remains unidentified. The sample holds other DNA sequences that translate to the same CDR3. The sample belongs to a study of cytomegalovirus exposure and HLA in healthy donors. General study results and limits: Immune exposure information comprised only CMV serostatus. Among TCR sequences, most were rare, though some public TCRs appeared in many donors. Several V segments, TRBV6-2 and TRBV6-3 among them, could not be told apart and were dropped.

The CDR3 covers 13 residues. V gave up 3 bases and J gave up 4 bases, with 7 bases separating them. Germline V lookup: CDR1 LNHDA, CDR2 SQIVND (reference sequence). The PCR made use of 60 Vbeta and 13 Jbeta primers. TCRdb's copy holds only in-frame clones and misses some; the assay was immunoSEQ multiplex PCR. The sample has approximately 170,000 clones, around 75% seen once. The chain has TRBV19 and TRBJ1-5, with D possibly matching TRBD1 (5 bases). Sequenced sample: PBMCs. This TCR derives from a man in his late teens or twenties in good health and CMV-seropositive. CDR3 DNA sequence: TGTGCCAGTAGTATTGGGGGGAATCAGCCCCAGCATTTT. Its protein product is CASSIGGNQPQHF.